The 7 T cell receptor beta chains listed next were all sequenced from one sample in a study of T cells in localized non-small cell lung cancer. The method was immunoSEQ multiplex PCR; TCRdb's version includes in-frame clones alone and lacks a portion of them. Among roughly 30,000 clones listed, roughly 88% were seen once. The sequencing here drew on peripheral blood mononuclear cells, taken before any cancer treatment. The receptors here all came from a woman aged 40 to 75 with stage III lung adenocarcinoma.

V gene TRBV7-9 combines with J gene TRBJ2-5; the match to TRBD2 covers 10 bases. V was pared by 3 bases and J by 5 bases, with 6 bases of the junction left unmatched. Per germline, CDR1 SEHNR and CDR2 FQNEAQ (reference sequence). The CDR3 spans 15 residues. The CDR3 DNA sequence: TGTGCCAGCAGCTTCAAGCGGGGGGGCCGGGAGACCCAGTACTTC. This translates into CASSFKRGGRETQYF.

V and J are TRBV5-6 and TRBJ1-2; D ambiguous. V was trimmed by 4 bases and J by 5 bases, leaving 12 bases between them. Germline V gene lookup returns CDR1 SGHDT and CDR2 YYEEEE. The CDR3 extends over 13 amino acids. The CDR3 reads CASSPGVLYGYTF. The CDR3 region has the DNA TGTGCCAGCAGCCCCGGGGTCCTATATGGCTACACCTTC. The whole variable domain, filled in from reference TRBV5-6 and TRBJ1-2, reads DAGVTQSPTHLIKTRGQQVTLRCSPKSGHDTVSWYQQALGQGPQFIFQYYEEEERQRGNFPDRFSGHQFPNYSSELNVNALLLGDSALYLCASSPGVLYGYTFGSGTRLTVV.

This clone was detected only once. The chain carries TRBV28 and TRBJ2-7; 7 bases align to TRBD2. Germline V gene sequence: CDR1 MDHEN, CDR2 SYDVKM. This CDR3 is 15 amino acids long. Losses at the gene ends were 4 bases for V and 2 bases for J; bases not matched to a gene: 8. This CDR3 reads CASSWGGFTPYEQYF. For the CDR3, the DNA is TGTGCCAGCAGTTGGGGAGGGTTTACCCCCTACGAGCAGTACTTC.

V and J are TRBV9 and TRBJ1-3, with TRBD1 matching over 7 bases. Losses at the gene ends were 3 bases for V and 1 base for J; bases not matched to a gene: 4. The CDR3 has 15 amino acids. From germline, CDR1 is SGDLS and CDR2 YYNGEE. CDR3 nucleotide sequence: TGTGCCAGCAGCGCGACGACAGGGTCTGGAAACACCATATATTTT. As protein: CASSATTGSGNTIYF.

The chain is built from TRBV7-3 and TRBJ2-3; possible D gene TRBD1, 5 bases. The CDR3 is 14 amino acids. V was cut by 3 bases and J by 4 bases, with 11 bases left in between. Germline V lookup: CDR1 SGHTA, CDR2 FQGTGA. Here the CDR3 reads CASSLGRTADTQYF. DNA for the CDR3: TGTGCCAGCAGCTTGGGGCGAACAGCAGATACGCAGTATTTT.

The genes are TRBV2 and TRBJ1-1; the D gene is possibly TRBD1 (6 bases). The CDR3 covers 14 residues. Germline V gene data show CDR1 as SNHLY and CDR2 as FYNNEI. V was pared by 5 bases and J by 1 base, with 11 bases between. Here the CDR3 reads CASSTGTTNTEAFF. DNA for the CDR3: TGTGCCAGCAGTACCGGGACAACGAACACTGAAGCTTTCTTT.

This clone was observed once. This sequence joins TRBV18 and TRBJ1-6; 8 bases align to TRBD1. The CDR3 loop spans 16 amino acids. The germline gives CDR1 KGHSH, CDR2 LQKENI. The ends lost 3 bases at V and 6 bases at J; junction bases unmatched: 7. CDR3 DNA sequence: TGTGCCAGCTCACCTACAGGGGGTAATAGTAATTCACCCCTCCACTTT. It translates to CASSPTGGNSNSPLHF.